This T cell receptor beta chain originates from a study of T cell responses to AZD1222 COVID-19 vaccine. As for this clone: The antigen remains undetermined.

Measured with immunoSEQ multiplex PCR; TCRdb has only the in-frame clones, and not every one. In the table there are tens of thousands of clones, about 84% of which are singletons. Study outcomes and limitations: The donors showed a predominance of white British ancestry and of females, with possible underestimation of clonal diversity. There were vaccine-associated CD4 TCRs across spike, dominant at 160-218 and 743-854. Only 5 to 7 AZD1222 recipients tested seropositive at baseline. Targets within unmutated variant regions were reportedly found for nearly half of spike-specific TCRs.

CDR1 is SNHLY, CDR2 FYNNEI, per germline. The CDR3 spans 17 residues. V shed 0 bases, J shed 3 bases, and the junction held 7 bases outside the gene matches. The sequence was collected from an adult in good health. The rearrangement links TRBV2 to TRBJ2-3; 9 nucleotides line up with TRBD2. Specimen: peripheral blood, collected on day 0 of AZD1222 vaccination. The CDR3 region is CASSEARVSGGTDTQYF. DNA for the CDR3: TGTGCCAGCAGTGAAGCGCGCGTTAGCGGGGGAACAGATACGCAGTATTTT.